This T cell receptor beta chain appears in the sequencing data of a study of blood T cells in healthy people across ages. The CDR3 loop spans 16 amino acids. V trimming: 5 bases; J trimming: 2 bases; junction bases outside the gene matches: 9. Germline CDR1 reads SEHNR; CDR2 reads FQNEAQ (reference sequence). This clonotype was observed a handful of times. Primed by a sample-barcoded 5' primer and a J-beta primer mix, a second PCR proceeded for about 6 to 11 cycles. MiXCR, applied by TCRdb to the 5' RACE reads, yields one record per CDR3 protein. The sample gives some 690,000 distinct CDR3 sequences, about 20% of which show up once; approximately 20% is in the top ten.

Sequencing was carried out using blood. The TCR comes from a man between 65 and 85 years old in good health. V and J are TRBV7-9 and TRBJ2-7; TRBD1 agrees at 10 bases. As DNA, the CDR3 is TGTGCCAGCAGCCTCGGGACAGGGGCGGCTACCTACGAGCAGTACTTC. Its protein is CASSLGTGAATYEQYF.